Listed below are T cell receptor beta chains from one sample, sequenced in a study of blood T cell repertoires in COVID-19. Only in-frame clones appear in the TCRdb table, and some are missing; sequencing was by immunoSEQ multiplex PCR. The sample contains fewer than 350,000 clones, almost 90% of which appear only once. Sequencing used PBMCs or T cells enriched from blood (not recorded which). Receptor source: a woman between 18 and 29 years old with acute COVID-19. CDR3s include the opening cysteine and the closing phenylalanine or tryptophan.

J | V | CDR3
TRBJ1-4 | TRBV4-1 | CASSPSIYGGSNEKLFF
TRBJ1-3 | TRBV5-5 | CASSFRGQAPSGNTIYF
TRBJ1-4 | TRBV5-8 | CASSRGQGTTTNEKLFF
TRBJ1-3 | TRBV14 | CASSQEGPTGGNTIYF
TRBJ2-7 | TRBV7-8 | CASSLTPQGEQYF
TRBJ2-3 | TRBV7-9 | CASTRDGGSTDTQYF
TRBJ2-2 | TRBV20-1 | CSASFTGGTGELFF
TRBJ2-2 | TRBV5-4 | CASSTRQGSRTGELFF
TRBJ1-1 | TRBV7-9 | CASSTGANTEAFF
TRBJ2-1 | TRBV28 | CASSYQGLSYNEQFF
TRBJ2-3 | TRBV15 | CATSPPHTDTQYF